The 32 T cell receptor beta chains listed next were all sequenced from one sample in a study of cytomegalovirus exposure and HLA in healthy donors (dated 2017 in TCRdb). Libraries came from the immunoSEQ multiplex PCR assay. A mixture of 60 forward primers for TCR Vbeta segments and 13 reverse primers for TCR Jbeta segments was used in the multiplex PCR. As stored in TCRdb, this immuneACCESS dataset retains in-frame rearrangements with V and J assigned. A fraction of the clones does not appear; measured against another copy, unresolved V genes explain less than half of the discrepancy, and the remainder lacks a known reason. This sample has 98,000 or so clones in its table, and over 75% of those were observed once. The ten biggest clones cover 5.8% of the sample. The sample was PBMCs. Receptor source: a man in his sixties in good health and CMV-seropositive.

There are a few counts of this clone. The chain carries TRBV7-9 and TRBJ1-2; TRBD1 is a possible D gene (6 bases). Germline assignment: CDR1 SEHNR and CDR2 FQNEAQ (reference sequence). The CDR3 runs to 15 residues. Trimming cost V 5 bases and J 4 bases, with 17 bases left between them. CDR3 nucleotide sequence: TGTGCCAGCAGCCGCCGGGACACCGGTAGCTATGGCTACACCTTC. Protein product: CASSRRDTGSYGYTF.

The chain combines TRBV2 with TRBJ2-3, with 8 nucleotides matching TRBD2. After removal of 6 bases from V and 0 bases from J, the junction contained 14 bases not matched to a gene. The CDR3 extends over 18 amino acids. Germline V gene data show CDR1 as SNHLY and CDR2 as FYNNEI. The CDR3 nucleotides read TGTGCCAGCAGCGATCTGGCGGGGGGATATTTTAGCACAGATACGCAGTATTTT. Translating it yields CASSDLAGGYFSTDTQYF.

The rearrangement joins TRBV2 to TRBJ1-4; 10 bases match TRBD1. The CDR3 spans 14 residues. Germline V gene sequence: CDR1 SNHLY, CDR2 FYNNEI. The J segment lost 8 bases and the V segment lost 7 bases, leaving 7 bases of the junction unmatched. The CDR3 nucleotides read TGTGCCAGCAAAACCGGGACAGGGGTGGAAAAACTGTTTTTT. Translated, it gives CASKTGTGVEKLFF. Together with reference TRBV2 and TRBJ1-4, the CDR3 gives the full variable domain: EPEVTQTPSHQVTQMGQEVILRCVPISNHLYFYWYRQILGQKVEFLVSFYNNEISEKSEIFDDQFSVERPDGSNFTLKIRSTKLEDSAMYFCASKTGTGVEKLFFGSGTQLSVL.

The V call is TRBV6-5, the J call TRBJ2-7; 7 bases are shared with TRBD1. The CDR3 loop spans 13 amino acids. CDR1 and CDR2 (germline): MNHEY, SVGAGI. V lost 6 bases to trimming and J lost 5 bases; unmatched junction nucleotides: 7. The CDR3 region is CASSQTGWHEQYF. The CDR3 DNA sequence: TGTGCCAGCAGCCAGACAGGGTGGCACGAGCAGTACTTC.

This clone was observed a single time. The chain combines TRBV14 with TRBJ2-3; TRBD2 matches at 8 bases. This CDR3 spans 17 amino acids. Germline loops: CDR1 SGHDN, CDR2 FVKESK. V lost 0 bases to trimming and J lost 0 bases; unmatched junction nucleotides: 5. The CDR3 region is CASSQDLAGGSTDTQYF. Here the CDR3 DNA reads TGTGCCAGCAGCCAAGATTTGGCGGGGGGCAGCACAGATACGCAGTATTTT. Full variable domain (rest looked up from reference TRBV14 and TRBJ2-3): EAGVTQFPSHSVIEKGQTVTLRCDPISGHDNLYWYRRVMGKEIKFLLHFVKESKQDESGMPNNRFLAERTGGTYSTLKVQPAELEDSGVYFCASSQDLAGGSTDTQYFGPGTRLTVL.

The chain recombines TRBV6-5 with TRBJ2-5; the match to TRBD2 covers 9 bases. CDR3 length: 15 amino acids. Germline values: CDR1 MNHEY, CDR2 SVGAGI. V was clipped by 8 bases and J by 4 bases; unmatched bases: 11. CDR3 sequence: CASGLRGGGAETQYF. The CDR3 coding sequence is TGTGCCAGCGGTCTCCGCGGCGGGGGGGCAGAGACCCAGTACTTC.

This sequence joins TRBV18 and TRBJ1-5; 7 bases line up with TRBD1. This CDR3 is 18 amino acids long. CDR1 KGHSH and CDR2 LQKENI come from the germline V gene. Unmatched junction bases numbered 9, after V lost 0 bases and J lost 1 base. The CDR3 here is CASSPPSGAGGSNQPQHF. CDR3 sequence (DNA): TGTGCCAGCTCACCACCATCTGGGGCAGGGGGGAGCAATCAGCCCCAGCATTTT.

This chain uses TRBV5-1 with TRBJ2-1, with 7 bases matching TRBD1. CDR3 length: 15 amino acids. CDR1 and CDR2 from the germline V gene are SGHRS and YFSETQ. V lost 3 bases and J lost 4; bases outside the gene matches: 7. CDR3 in amino acids: CASSSAGTAYNEQFF. DNA for the CDR3: TGCGCCAGCAGCTCCGCCGGGACAGCTTACAATGAGCAGTTCTTC.

This sequence joins TRBV20-1 and TRBJ2-7, with D perhaps matching TRBD1 (6 bases). The CDR3 spans 11 residues. The germline V gene encodes CDR1 DFQATT and CDR2 SNEGSKA (reference sequence). V was trimmed by 6 bases and J by 0 bases, leaving 6 bases between them. CDR3 coding DNA: TGCAGTGCGGGGGCCTCCTACGAGCAGTACTTC. Its protein is CSAGASYEQYF.

The V and J genes are TRBV7-2 and TRBJ1-1, with D possibly matching TRBD1 (5 bases). V was pared by 5 bases and J by 6 bases, with 13 bases between. Per germline, CDR1 SGHTA and CDR2 FQGNSA. The CDR3 loop spans 13 amino acids. CDR3 amino acids: CASSPNQGSEAFF. DNA of the CDR3: TGTGCCAGCAGCCCCAACCAGGGCTCTGAAGCTTTCTTT.

This CDR3 reads CASSPGGGNSPLHF. The DNA for the CDR3 is TGTGCCAGCAGCCCCGGGGGAGGTAATTCACCCCTCCACTTT. This rearrangement joins TRBV9 to TRBJ1-6; D is perhaps TRBD1 (5 bases). Trimming took off 4 bases at V and 6 bases at J, with 11 bases between the two ends. Germline V gives CDR1 SGDLS, CDR2 YYNGEE. The CDR3 is 14 residues long.

The CDR3 loop reads CASSLDRGDGETQYF. Written as DNA, the CDR3 is TGTGCCAGCTCCCTGGACAGGGGGGACGGGGAGACCCAGTACTTC. V is TRBV18 and J is TRBJ2-5; 10 bases are a match to TRBD1. Losses at the gene ends were 6 bases for V and 5 bases for J; bases not matched to a gene: 9. This CDR3 contains 15 residues. CDR1 is KGHSH and CDR2 is LQKENI in the germline V gene. Filled out from reference TRBV18 and TRBJ2-5, the complete variable domain reads NAGVMQNPRHLVRRRGQEARLRCSPMKGHSHVYWYRQLPEEGLKFMVYLQKENIIDESGMPKERFSAEFPKEGPSILRIQQVVRGDSAAYFCASSLDRGDGETQYFGPGTRLLVL.

The rearrangement links TRBV27 to TRBJ1-1; D is undetermined. The length of the CDR3 is 11 residues. CDR1 and CDR2 from the germline V gene are MNHEY and SMNVEV (reference sequence). Trimming stripped 6 bases from V and 7 bases from J, with 9 bases between. The CDR3 spells CASRTGIEAFF. CDR3 DNA: TGTGCCAGCAGGACGGGTATTGAAGCTTTCTTT.

V is TRBV6-1 and J is TRBJ1-3; D is ambiguous. Germline V gene sequence: CDR1 MNHNS, CDR2 SASEGT. The CDR3 has 16 amino acids. Trimming removed 4 bases from V and 2 bases from J, with 15 bases in between. The CDR3 reads CASSVPLRETGNTIYF. The CDR3 region has the DNA TGTGCCAGCAGTGTTCCCCTGAGGGAGACTGGAAACACCATATATTTT.

The chain has TRBV2 and TRBJ2-5; the D gene is possibly TRBD2 (6 bases). Germline V lookup: CDR1 SNHLY, CDR2 FYNNEI. The germline V and J ends were trimmed by 7 bases and 5 bases, with 20 bases remaining between them. The CDR3 has 15 amino acids. The CDR3 nucleotides are TGTGCCAGCACCCTGCGGGGAAGCGGGCTCGAGACCCAGTACTTC. Translated, it gives CASTLRGSGLETQYF. Full variable domain (outside the CDR3, taken from reference TRBV2 and TRBJ2-5): EPEVTQTPSHQVTQMGQEVILRCVPISNHLYFYWYRQILGQKVEFLVSFYNNEISEKSEIFDDQFSVERPDGSNFTLKIRSTKLEDSAMYFCASTLRGSGLETQYFGPGTRLLVL.

For this clone: Other DNA sequences in the same sample also yield this CDR3. This rearrangement joins TRBV7-9 to TRBJ2-1; 7 bases agree with TRBD1. Germline values: CDR1 SEHNR, CDR2 FQNEAQ (reference sequence). The ends lost 1 base at V and 6 bases at J; junction bases unmatched: 6. The CDR3 runs 15 residues. The CDR3 DNA reads TGTGCCAGCAGCTTAGGACAGGGAATTGGCAATGAGCAGTTCTTC. This codes for CASSLGQGIGNEQFF.

The V gene is TRBV6-5, the J gene TRBJ1-2, with D perhaps TRBD1 (5 bases). The germline gives CDR1 MNHEY, CDR2 SVGAGI. The CDR3 loop spans 12 amino acids. V was pared by 6 bases and J by 8 bases, with 13 bases between. This CDR3 is CASRQEKGGYTF. The CDR3, as DNA: TGTGCCAGCAGGCAGGAGAAGGGGGGCTACACCTTC.

The genes are TRBV13 and TRBJ1-5; D call uncertain. Germline V gives CDR1 PRHDT, CDR2 FYEKMQ (reference sequence). V shed 5 bases and J shed 10 bases, with 18 bases lying between them. The CDR3 spans 14 residues. CDR3 sequence reads: CASSPRAARVPQHF. The CDR3 nucleotides are TGTGCCAGCAGCCCCCGGGCCGCGCGGGTTCCCCAGCATTTT.

The sample holds many counts of this clone. The gene calls are TRBV7-2 and TRBJ2-1, with D maybe TRBD2 (5 bases). In germline, CDR1 is SGHTA, CDR2 FQGNSA. The CDR3 is 14 residues long. V lost 1 base to trimming and J lost 8 bases, with 12 bases between them. The DNA of the CDR3 is TGTGCCAGCAGCTTAGGACTACCTTTCGATGAGCAGTTCTTC. Amino acids: CASSLGLPFDEQFF.

V gene TRBV10-2 combines with J gene TRBJ2-7, with TRBD1 matching over 10 bases. Per the germline V gene, CDR1 is WSHSY and CDR2 is SAAADI. Trimming at V came to 1 base and at J to 0 bases, leaving 15 bases not matched to a gene. This CDR3 spans 20 amino acids. CDR3 sequence (DNA): TGCGCCAGCAGTGAGTGGCCGGGACAGGGGCATTCCTTATCCTCCTACGAGCAGTACTTC. Protein product: CASSEWPGQGHSLSSYEQYF.

The genes are TRBV7-9 and TRBJ1-2; perhaps TRBD1 as D (5 bases). Deletions cut 4 bases from V and 2 bases from J, with 11 bases between. Germline V gives CDR1 SEHNR, CDR2 FQNEAQ (reference sequence). The CDR3 runs 14 residues. The CDR3 is CASSSTGVNYGYTF. In nucleotides, the CDR3 is TGTGCCAGCAGCTCCACAGGTGTCAACTATGGCTACACCTTC. The whole variable domain, remainder taken from reference TRBV7-9 and TRBJ1-2, is DTGVSQNPRHKITKRGQNVTFRCDPISEHNRLYWYRQTLGQGPEFLTYFQNEAQLEKSRLLSDRFSAERPKGSFSTLEIQRTEQGDSAMYLCASSSTGVNYGYTFGSGTRLTVV.

The J gene is TRBJ1-2, the V gene TRBV9; TRBD1 might be the D (5 bases). CDR3 length equals 15 residues. With 1 base removed from V and 0 bases from J, the gap between germline ends came to 10 bases. Germline V gene sequence: CDR1 SGDLS, CDR2 YYNGEE. The CDR3 reads CASSVSGRANYGYTF. CDR3 coding DNA: TGTGCCAGCAGCGTATCGGGCAGGGCTAACTATGGCTACACCTTC.

The J gene is TRBJ2-5, the V gene TRBV18; 8 nucleotides line up with TRBD2. With 1 base clipped from V and 2 bases from J, the junction kept 3 bases outside the gene matches. The CDR3 consists of 15 residues. Germline assignment: CDR1 KGHSH and CDR2 LQKENI. CDR3 DNA: TGTGCCAGCTCACCACAAACTAGCGGACAAGAGACCCAGTACTTC. This translates into CASSPQTSGQETQYF.

Concerning this clone itself: Other DNA sequences in this specimen translate into the identical CDR3. The V call is TRBV6-6, the J call TRBJ1-6; the match to TRBD1 covers 7 bases. CDR1 and CDR2 (germline): MNHNY, SVGAGI (reference sequence). This CDR3 comprises 15 residues. Losses at the gene ends were 2 bases for V and 5 bases for J; bases not matched to a gene: 3. This chain's CDR3 is CASSYRQGDNSPLHF. The CDR3 coding sequence is TGTGCCAGCAGTTACAGGCAGGGGGATAATTCACCCCTCCACTTT.

The V gene is TRBV13, the J gene TRBJ1-1; D uncertain. Germline lookup yields CDR1 PRHDT and CDR2 FYEKMQ (reference sequence). The CDR3 loop spans 13 amino acids. The V and J ends lost 3 bases and 3 bases respectively, with 8 bases between them. The CDR3 region has the DNA TGTGCCAGCAGCTTGAGAGGGCACACTGAAGCTTTCTTT. It encodes CASSLRGHTEAFF.

The chain couples TRBV4-1 to TRBJ1-3, with 9 bases fitting TRBD1. Germline trimming cut 1 base from V and 3 bases from J; bases unmatched to any gene: 4. The CDR3 sequence is 16 residues long. Per germline, CDR1 MGHRA and CDR2 YSYEKL. CDR3 sequence: CASSQGGQGIGNTIYF. The DNA for the CDR3 is TGCGCCAGCAGCCAAGGGGGACAGGGAATTGGAAACACCATATATTTT.

V gene TRBV6-1 combines with J gene TRBJ1-4; TRBD1 agrees at 12 bases. The CDR3 loop spans 15 amino acids. The V segment lost 7 bases and the J segment 10 bases; nucleotides outside the gene matches: 10. CDR1 and CDR2 (germline): MNHNS, SASEGT. The CDR3: CASTLGQGAFGKLFF. CDR3 sequence (DNA): TGTGCCAGCACTTTGGGACAGGGGGCATTTGGAAAACTGTTTTTT.

This chain uses TRBV7-9 with TRBJ2-7; D call uncertain. The ends were cut back, 2 bases at V and 0 bases at J, with 5 bases in the middle. The germline V gene has CDR1 SEHNR and CDR2 FQNEAQ (reference sequence). The CDR3 consists of 13 residues. The CDR3, as DNA: TGTGCCAGCAGCTTATCAGTCTCCTACGAGCAGTACTTC. It codes for CASSLSVSYEQYF.

The genes are TRBV7-9 and TRBJ1-1; D uncertain. CDR3 length: 13 amino acids. Trimming stripped 2 bases from V and 5 bases from J, with 9 bases between. Per the germline V gene, CDR1 is SEHNR and CDR2 is FQNEAQ (reference sequence). CDR3 amino acids: CASSLSGRTEAFF. The CDR3 coding sequence is TGTGCCAGCAGCTTATCTGGTCGGACTGAAGCTTTCTTT.

This clone was recorded only once. CDR3 loop: CSVEGTGDTYEQYF. DNA of the CDR3: TGCAGCGTTGAAGGGACAGGGGATACCTACGAGCAGTACTTC. The rearrangement links TRBV29-1 to TRBJ2-7; 9 bases agree with TRBD1. J was trimmed by 2 bases and V by 1 base; bases with no gene match: 3. The germline CDR1 and CDR2 sequences are SQVTM and ANQGSEA. The CDR3 totals 14 residues.

Only one count was recorded for this clone. The genes are TRBV29-1 and TRBJ1-6; 11 bases map to TRBD1. The V segment lost 5 bases and the J segment 7 bases; nucleotides outside the gene matches: 10. Germline V CDR1 and CDR2: SQVTM, ANQGSEA. The CDR3 extends over 16 amino acids. The CDR3 DNA follows: TGCAGCGTTCGGACAGGGGGCGCGGATAGGAATTCACCCCTCCACTTT. Translating it yields CSVRTGGADRNSPLHF.

The rearrangement uses TRBV5-1 and TRBJ1-6; D gene ambiguous. Germline lookup yields CDR1 SGHRS and CDR2 YFSETQ. Trimming took 2 bases from V and 7 from J, leaving 7 bases between them. The CDR3 totals 13 residues. CDR3 sequence reads: CASSFSENSPLHF. The DNA of the CDR3 is TGCGCCAGCAGCTTTAGCGAGAATTCACCCCTCCACTTT. The variable domain in full, completed from reference TRBV5-1 and TRBJ1-6, reads KAGVTQTPRYLIKTRGQQVTLSCSPISGHRSVSWYQQTPGQGLQFLFEYFSETQRNKGNFPGRFSGRQFSNSRSEMNVSTLELGDSALYLCASSFSENSPLHFGNGTRLTVT.